The clone carrying this T cell receptor beta chain occurred a few times. What it binds is unknown. These data are taken from a study of CD8 T cells in ankylosing spondylitis. General observations from the study: A motif in TCR beta, a set of roughly eight highly homologous variants, appeared characteristic of ankylosing spondylitis blood.

The germline gives CDR1 SQVTM, CDR2 ANQGSEA. The CDR3 length is 13 residues. The V end lost 3 bases, the J end lost 0 bases, and 9 bases lay between the germline ends. The TCR beta libraries were generated through quantitative 5'-RACE incorporating molecular barcodes. Using its own MiXCR run on the 5' RACE reads, TCRdb lists one record per CDR3 protein. The table has 230,000 or so distinct CDR3 sequences, 15% to 20% seen once. This clonotype was obtained from a male donor with ankylosing spondylitis or in good health (not recorded which). The chain carries TRBV29-1 and TRBJ2-7; D ambiguous. Sequencing was done on a sample of blood, either unsorted or a sorted T cell fraction (not recorded which). In nucleotides, the CDR3 is TGCAGCGTTGACGATCCTTTCTCCTACGAGCAGTACTTC. Translated, it gives CSVDDPFSYEQYF.